Reported below is one T cell receptor (beta chain). The clone's antigen remains unknown. One base away there is no much larger clone; base qualities are not given. The entry originates in a study of blood T cell repertoires in COVID-19 (dated by TCRdb to the early 2020s). With respect to the entire study: Collaborator samples came from the United States, Italy and Spain and covered acute and convalescent phases of COVID-19. Where HLA class I and class II types were available, the types were taken from metadata supplied by the sample provider, not from assay-based typing. The material from the prospective study consisted of cDNA or gDNA derived from T cells, B-cell-depleted T cells, or PBMCs. Samples were obtained from the ongoing ImmuneRACE study (first 160 participants) and from 1,254 subjects provided by 6 global collaborators. The repertoires were released in a freely available public database meant as a resource for research on the immune response to SARS-CoV-2. Deeply sampled blood TCRbeta repertoires from subjects exposed to, actively infected with, or recovered from COVID-19 were included in the dataset. Nearly every sample came with metadata listing a de-identified subject ID, COVID-19 status, age in years and sex. General study outcomes and caveats: How much clinical and demographic metadata was included differed by source and by participant, and the metadata was provided uncurated.

One collaborating source in Seattle enrolled patients while the patients were actively infected and followed the patients over time throughout the course of disease. Each collaborating institution followed its own protocols to collect whole blood in K2EDTA tubes. For TCRbeta analysis, collaborators shipped samples in one of three forms: frozen whole blood, isolated PBMCs, or DNA extracted from either of those sample types. TCRbeta CDR3 regions were amplified from genomic DNA by means of the immunoSEQ Assay, a bias-controlled multiplex PCR. Concerning the study's data processing: The number of nucleated cells in each sample was estimated from the amplification of reference gene primers within the assay. To quantify the absolute abundance of each unique TCRbeta CDR3 rearrangement, sequence reads were collapsed and filtered. For each sample, productive Simpson clonality was calculated by taking the square root of Simpson's diversity index across productive rearrangements. TCRdb mirrors the immuneACCESS table, restricted to in-frame sequences. Some clones are absent from its copies; in checked studies, under half trace to an unresolved V gene, and the reason for the others is unknown. V and J calls and clone size are as listed in that table; D and trimming were resolved from the DNA. Present in this sample are tens of thousands of clones, 81% of which were seen just once. About 3% of the sample goes to the ten largest clones.

Trimming removed 2 bases from V and 4 bases from J; the gene matches leave 0 bases unexplained. The CDR3 covers 13 residues, taking in both the cysteine and the phenylalanine. Of all the DNA, just the CDR3 is kept, 39 bases in frame from base 1. CDR1 is given as MNHEY and CDR2 as SMNVEV, both from the germline V gene (reference sequence). Here the chain combines TRBV27 and TRBJ1-1, and 8 junctional nucleotides match TRBD1. The source material was peripheral blood. This TCR was recovered from a man in his 70s with COVID-19, enrolled during active disease. The CDR3 is CASSLTGGTEAFF. Read as DNA, the sequence is TGTGCCAGCAGTTTAACAGGGGGCACTGAAGCTTTCTTT.